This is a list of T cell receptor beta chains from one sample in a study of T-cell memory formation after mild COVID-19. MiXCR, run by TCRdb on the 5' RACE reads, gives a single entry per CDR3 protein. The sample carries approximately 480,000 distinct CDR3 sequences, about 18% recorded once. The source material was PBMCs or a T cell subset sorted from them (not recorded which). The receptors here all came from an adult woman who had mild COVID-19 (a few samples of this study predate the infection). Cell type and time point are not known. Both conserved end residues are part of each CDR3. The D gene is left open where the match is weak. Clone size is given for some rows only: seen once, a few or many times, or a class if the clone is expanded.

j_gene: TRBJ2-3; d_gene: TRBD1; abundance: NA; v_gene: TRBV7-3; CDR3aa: CASSRQGQSPGDTQYF; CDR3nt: TGTGCCAGCAGCCGTCAGGGACAGTCTCCGGGAGATACGCAGTATTTT
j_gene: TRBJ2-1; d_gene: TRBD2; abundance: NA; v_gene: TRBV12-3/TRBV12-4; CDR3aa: CASSFGGAQNEQFF; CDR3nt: TGTGCCAGCAGTTTCGGGGGGGCGCAGAATGAGCAGTTCTTC
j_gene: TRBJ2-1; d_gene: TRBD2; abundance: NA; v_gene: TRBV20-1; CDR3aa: CSALGGREYNEQFF; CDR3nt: TGCAGTGCTCTAGGAGGGAGGGAGTACAATGAGCAGTTCTTC
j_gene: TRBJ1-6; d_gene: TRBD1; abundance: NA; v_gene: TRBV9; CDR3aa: CASSVRDRGNSPLHF; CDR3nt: TGTGCCAGCAGTGTTAGGGACAGGGGAAATTCACCCCTCCACTTT
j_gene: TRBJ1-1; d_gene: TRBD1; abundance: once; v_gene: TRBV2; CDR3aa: CASSTRTGASTEAFF; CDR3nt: TGTGCCAGCAGTACCCGGACAGGGGCCAGCACTGAAGCTTTCTTT
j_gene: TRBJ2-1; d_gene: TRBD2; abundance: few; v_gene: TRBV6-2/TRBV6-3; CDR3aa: CASSPSPGLAAYEQFF; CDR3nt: TGTGCCAGCAGTCCTTCTCCGGGACTAGCGGCATACGAGCAGTTCTTC
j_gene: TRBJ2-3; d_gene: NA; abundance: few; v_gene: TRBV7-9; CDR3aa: CASSLLHVDTDTQYF; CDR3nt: TGTGCCAGCAGCTTATTACATGTGGACACAGATACGCAGTATTTT
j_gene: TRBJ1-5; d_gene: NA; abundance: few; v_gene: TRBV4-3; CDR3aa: CASSQEADWQARQPQHF; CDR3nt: TGCGCCAGCAGCCAAGAGGCAGACTGGCAGGCGAGGCAGCCCCAGCATTTT
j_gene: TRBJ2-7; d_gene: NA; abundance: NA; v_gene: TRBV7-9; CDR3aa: CASTDLDRPYEQYF; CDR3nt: TGTGCCAGCACCGACCTCGACAGACCCTACGAGCAGTACTTC
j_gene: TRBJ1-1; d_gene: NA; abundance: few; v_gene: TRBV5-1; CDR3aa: CASSLASMNTEAFF; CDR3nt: TGCGCCAGCAGCTTGGCGTCCATGAACACTGAAGCTTTCTTT
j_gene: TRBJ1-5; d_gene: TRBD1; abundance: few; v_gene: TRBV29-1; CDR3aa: CSAGGGNQPQHF; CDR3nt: TGCAGCGCAGGGGGGGGCAATCAGCCCCAGCATTTT
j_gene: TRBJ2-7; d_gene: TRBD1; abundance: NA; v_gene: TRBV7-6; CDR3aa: CASSLGSGQGTYEQYF; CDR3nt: TGTGCCAGCAGCTTAGGATCGGGACAGGGGACCTACGAGCAGTACTTC
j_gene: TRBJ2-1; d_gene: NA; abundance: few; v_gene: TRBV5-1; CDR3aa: CASSPGTFNEQFF; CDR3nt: TGCGCCAGCAGCCCCGGGACTTTCAATGAGCAGTTCTTC
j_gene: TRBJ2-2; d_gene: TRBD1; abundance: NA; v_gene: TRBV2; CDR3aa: CASRTDRENTGELFF; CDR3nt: TGTGCCAGCAGGACGGACAGGGAGAACACCGGGGAGCTGTTTTTT
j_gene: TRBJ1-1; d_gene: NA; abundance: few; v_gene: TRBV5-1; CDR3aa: CASSLVGIAEAFF; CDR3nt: TGCGCCAGCAGCTTGGTGGGGATCGCTGAAGCTTTCTTT
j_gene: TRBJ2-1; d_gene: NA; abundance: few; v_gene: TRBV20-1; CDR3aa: CSARRQYNEQFF; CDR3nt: TGCAGTGCTAGGCGGCAATACAATGAGCAGTTCTTC
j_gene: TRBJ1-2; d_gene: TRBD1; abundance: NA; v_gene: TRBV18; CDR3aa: CASSSGTEAYGYTF; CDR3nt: TGTGCCAGCTCATCCGGGACAGAGGCATATGGCTACACCTTC
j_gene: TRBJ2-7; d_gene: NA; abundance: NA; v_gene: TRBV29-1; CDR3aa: CSVLSRGSYEQYF; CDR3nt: TGCAGCGTCCTTTCTCGGGGCTCCTACGAGCAGTACTTC
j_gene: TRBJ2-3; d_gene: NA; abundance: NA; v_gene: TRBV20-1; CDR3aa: CSATLGGASTDTQYF; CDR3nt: TGCAGTGCCACCCTTGGGGGGGCGAGCACAGATACGCAGTATTTT
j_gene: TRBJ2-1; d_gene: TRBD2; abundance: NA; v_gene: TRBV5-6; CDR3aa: CAGSRGAYNEQFF; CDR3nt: TGTGCCGGGTCGCGGGGGGCCTACAATGAGCAGTTCTTC
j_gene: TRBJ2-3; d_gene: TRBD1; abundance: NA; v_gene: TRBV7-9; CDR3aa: CASSRDRGREDTQYF; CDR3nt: TGTGCCAGCAGCCGTGACAGGGGGCGAGAAGATACGCAGTATTTT
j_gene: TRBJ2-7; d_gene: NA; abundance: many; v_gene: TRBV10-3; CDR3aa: CATARGGSSYEQYF; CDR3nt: TGTGCCACTGCTAGAGGGGGATCCTCTTACGAGCAGTACTTC
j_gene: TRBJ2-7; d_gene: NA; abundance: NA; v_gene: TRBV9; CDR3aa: CASSAAFGGEQYF; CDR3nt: TGTGCCAGCAGCGCCGCTTTCGGCGGGGAGCAGTACTTC
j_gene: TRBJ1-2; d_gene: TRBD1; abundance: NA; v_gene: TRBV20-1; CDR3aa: CSAARDRGLAYGYTF; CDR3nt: TGCAGTGCGGCACGGGACAGGGGACTAGCCTATGGCTACACCTTC